Shown below are 23 T cell receptor beta chains from a single sample sequenced in a study of T cells after yellow fever vaccination (dated by TCRdb to between 2017 and 2020). The treatment or condition label for this specimen denotes: live attenuated yellow fever vaccine strain. Libraries were constructed by 5' RACE. For sequencing, an Illumina NovaSeq 6000 was employed. TCRdb reanalyzed the raw reads on its own, using fastp at Q25 for trimming and MiXCR for clone calling, and kept in-frame beta chains. Each entry merges the rows of one CDR3 protein and shows their most common DNA and genes. Here the sample has some 350,000 distinct CDR3 sequences; 3.5% to 4.5% occur a single time. The top ten clonotypes cover 24% of the sample. This specimen consisted of PBMCs, obtained 5 days after the yellow fever booster vaccination. The receptors originated from a man aged 18 to 30 who received the YFV17D yellow fever vaccine.

This clonotype showed up just a few times. The rearrangement links TRBV6-2 or TRBV6-3 to TRBJ2-3, with D perhaps assigned TRBD1 or TRBD2 (5 bases each). The V gene lost 5 bases and the J gene lost 2 bases, with 17 bases spanning the gap. The germline CDR1 and CDR2 sequences are MNHEY and SVGEGT. The CDR3 contains 16 residues. The CDR3 bases are TGTGCCAGCAGTCCCCTTGGGACGACAGACACAGATACGCAGTATTTT. It yields the protein CASSPLGTTDTDTQYF.

This clonotype was found many times. V is TRBV6-6 and J is TRBJ1-1; D may be TRBD1 (6 bases). The ends were cut back, 7 bases at V and 3 bases at J, with 12 bases in the middle. CDR3 length: 13 residues. CDR1 and CDR2 (germline): MNHNY, SVGAGI (reference sequence). The CDR3 region has the DNA TGTGCCAGCACAAGACAGGCCTACACTGAAGCTTTCTTT. The encoded protein is CASTRQAYTEAFF.

V gene TRBV10-3 combines with J gene TRBJ2-1, with D possibly called TRBD1 or TRBD2 (5 bases each). The V gene's germline CDR1 is ENHRY and CDR2 SYGVKD. V lost 6 bases, J lost 8 bases, and 17 bases lay in between. The CDR3 totals 14 residues. CDR3 sequence reads: CAISNRDAVHEQFF. DNA of the CDR3: TGTGCCATCAGCAACCGGGACGCGGTTCATGAGCAGTTCTTC.

This clonotype was detected ten times or more. The DNA for the CDR3 is TGTGCCAGCAGCCAAGGGCAGGGCGCATCACCCCTCCACTTT. This translates into CASSQGQGASPLHF. The chain links TRBV3-1 to TRBJ1-6; tentatively, D is TRBD1 (5 bases). Germline values: CDR1 LGHDT, CDR2 YNNKEL (reference sequence). Trimming cost V 1 base and J 10 bases, with 11 bases left between them. The length of the CDR3 is 14 residues.

This clonotype was detected a few times. This chain uses TRBV9 with TRBJ1-5; a possible D gene is TRBD1 (5 bases). This CDR3 is built from 17 residues. Germline CDR1 SGDLS, CDR2 YYNGEE. Trimming pared 3 bases from V and 2 bases from J, leaving 18 bases between. In DNA, the CDR3 is TGTGCCAGCAGCGCAGACGACCTCGGAGGGGGCAATCAGCCCCAGCATTTT. It translates to CASSADDLGGGNQPQHF.

This rearrangement joins TRBV18 to TRBJ2-5; 13 nucleotides match TRBD2. CDR1 is KGHSH, CDR2 LQKENI, per germline. The CDR3 length is 21 residues. V shed 1 base and J 2 bases; nucleotides not matched to a gene: 16. Here the CDR3 reads CASSPLSARLAGGEFQETQYF. Written as DNA, the CDR3 is TGTGCCAGCTCACCACTTTCGGCACGACTAGCGGGGGGCGAATTTCAAGAGACCCAGTACTTC.

This clonotype was counted between two and nine times. The rearrangement uses TRBV5-1 and TRBJ2-7; 9 nucleotides line up with TRBD1. Per the germline V gene, CDR1 is SGHRS and CDR2 is YFSETQ. Germline trimming cut 2 bases from V and 5 bases from J; bases unmatched to any gene: 5. There are 14 residues in the CDR3. This CDR3 reads CASSLGDRGNEQYF. CDR3 DNA: TGCGCCAGCAGCTTAGGAGACAGGGGGAACGAGCAGTACTTC.

This chain joins TRBV29-1 and TRBJ2-1; D is unresolved. Trimming removed 1 base from V and 9 bases from J, with 4 bases in between. Germline lookup yields CDR1 SQVTM and CDR2 ANQGSEA. CDR3 length: 10 residues. Written as DNA, the CDR3 is TGCAGCGTTGAAGCGAGTGAGCAGTTCTTC. This encodes CSVEASEQFF.

This clonotype has at least ten counts. This chain joins TRBV30 and TRBJ1-1; tentative D call: TRBD1 (6 bases). V was shortened by 2 bases and J by 4 bases, with 17 bases between the two germline ends. The CDR3 contains 15 residues. Germline CDR1 reads GTSNPN; CDR2 reads SVGIG (reference sequence). The DNA for the CDR3 is TGTGCCTGGAGTCTCAGGAGGGGGGTGTCCACTGAAGCTTTCTTT. It encodes CAWSLRRGVSTEAFF.

The chain has TRBV2 and TRBJ2-2, with D hard to call. This CDR3 is 15 amino acids long. Trimming took 2 bases from V and 0 from J, leaving 7 bases between them. Germline V gene data show CDR1 as SNHLY and CDR2 as FYNNEI. The CDR3 loop reads CASSELTANTGELFF. DNA of the CDR3: TGTGCCAGCAGTGAACTTACCGCGAACACCGGGGAGCTGTTTTTT.

The gene calls are TRBV7-2 and TRBJ1-3; 8 bases fit TRBD1. Per the germline V gene, CDR1 is SGHTA and CDR2 is FQGNSA. The CDR3 is 15 residues long. J lost 4 bases, V lost 0 bases, and 2 bases had no gene match. Here the CDR3 DNA reads TGTGCCAGCAGCTTAGCGGACAGGGAAGGAAACACCATATATTTT. Protein product: CASSLADREGNTIYF.

The chain recombines TRBV19 with TRBJ1-2; D remains ambiguous. The V end was cut by 6 bases, the J end by 2 bases, with 10 bases between. Germline V gene data show CDR1 as LNHDA and CDR2 as SQIVND (reference sequence). The CDR3 runs to 13 residues. CDR3 in amino acids: CASRTDLNYGYTF. CDR3 bases: TGTGCCAGTAGAACAGACCTAAACTATGGCTACACCTTC.

This clonotype was seen ten or more times. This rearrangement joins TRBV6-5 to TRBJ1-4, with D possibly being TRBD1 (6 bases). Trimming took 6 bases from V and 8 from J, leaving 19 bases between them. Germline V gives CDR1 MNHEY, CDR2 SVGAGI. The CDR3 is made up of 15 amino acids. The CDR3 sequence is CASSQTGSFLEKLFF. DNA for the CDR3: TGTGCCAGCAGCCAGACAGGATCGTTTCTCGAAAAACTGTTTTTT.

J is TRBJ2-7 and V is TRBV20-1, with TRBD2 matching over 12 bases. V lost 2 bases and J lost 6; bases outside the gene matches: 2. The V gene's germline CDR1 is DFQATT and CDR2 SNEGSKA (reference sequence). The CDR3 consists of 13 residues. The CDR3 sequence is CSARTLAGGEQYV. The CDR3 coding sequence is TGCAGTGCTAGAACACTAGCGGGGGGCGAGCAGTACGTC.

CDR3 sequence reads: CSVSSGGPLGQFF. CDR3 coding DNA: TGCAGCGTGTCTAGCGGGGGGCCCTTAGGGCAGTTCTTC. This chain connects TRBV29-1 to TRBJ2-1; 11 bases align to TRBD2. Germline V lookup: CDR1 SQVTM, CDR2 ANQGSEA. The CDR3 is made up of 13 amino acids. Losses at the gene ends were 6 bases for V and 12 bases for J; bases not matched to a gene: 10.

This clonotype was seen a handful of times. CDR3 in amino acids: CASSDRGPGELFF. CDR3 coding DNA: TGTGCCAGCAGCGACAGGGGGCCCGGGGAGCTGTTTTTT. The chain is built from TRBV27 and TRBJ2-2, with 10 bases aligning to TRBD1. The CDR3 runs 13 residues. Losses at the gene ends were 6 bases for V and 6 bases for J; bases not matched to a gene: 1. CDR1 and CDR2 from the germline V gene are MNHEY and SMNVEV (reference sequence).

In its sample, this clonotype was seen a few times. This chain connects TRBV5-5 to TRBJ2-1; perhaps TRBD2 as D (6 bases). CDR3 size: 16 residues. V was trimmed by 4 bases and J by 3 bases, leaving 17 bases between them. CDR1 is SGHKS and CDR2 is YYEKEE in the germline V gene (reference sequence). The CDR3 loop is CASSHSGTPLYNEQFF. In DNA form, the CDR3 reads TGTGCCAGCAGCCACTCCGGGACTCCGCTCTACAATGAGCAGTTCTTC.

This chain joins TRBV4-3 and TRBJ2-3; a possible D gene is TRBD1 (6 bases). This CDR3 has 15 residues. The germline V and J ends were trimmed by 4 bases and 4 bases, with 15 bases remaining between them. Germline V gene lookup returns CDR1 LGHNA and CDR2 YSLEER. CDR3 in amino acids: CASSLTGVIPDTQYF. The CDR3, as DNA: TGCGCCAGCAGCCTGACAGGAGTGATCCCAGATACGCAGTATTTT.

In its sample, this clonotype was seen a few times. J is TRBJ2-3 and V is TRBV7-3; 12 nucleotides agree with TRBD2. Trimming at V came to 0 bases and at J to 6 bases, leaving 10 bases not matched to a gene. Germline-derived CDR1 and CDR2 are SGHTA and FQGTGA. The CDR3 extends over 18 amino acids. The DNA for the CDR3 is TGTGCCAGCAGCTTAACACCGACTAGCGGGGGAAGGTTGGATACGCAGTATTTT. Its protein product is CASSLTPTSGGRLDTQYF.

The chain combines TRBV6-2 or TRBV6-3 with TRBJ2-4, with a tentative D call TRBD2 (6 bases). CDR1 and CDR2 (germline): MNHEY, SVGEGT. Trimming stripped 2 bases from V and 7 bases from J, with 12 bases between. The CDR3 has 14 amino acids. The CDR3 sequence: CASSYPPRGNIQYF. CDR3 in DNA: TGTGCCAGCAGTTACCCCCCCCGGGGGAACATTCAGTACTTC.

The V call is TRBV19, the J call TRBJ1-1; 9 bases match TRBD1. CDR1 and CDR2 (germline): LNHDA, SQIVND (reference sequence). The J segment lost 4 bases and the V segment lost 5 bases, leaving 11 bases of the junction unmatched. This CDR3 comprises 16 residues. This chain's CDR3 is CASSGRPGQGSTEAFF. As DNA, the CDR3 is TGTGCCAGTAGTGGACGTCCCGGACAGGGGAGCACTGAAGCTTTCTTT.

This clonotype was counted ten times or more. The rearrangement joins TRBV7-9 to TRBJ2-7; tentatively, D is TRBD1 or TRBD2 (5 bases each). CDR1 is SEHNR, CDR2 FQNEAQ, per germline (reference sequence). The CDR3 runs 14 residues. The ends were cut back, 1 base at V and 4 bases at J, with 11 bases in the middle. The CDR3 region has the DNA TGTGCCAGCAGCTTAGACGGCAGGGAGTACGAGCAGTACGTC. This codes for CASSLDGREYEQYV.

This clonotype was found a few times. The V call is TRBV7-9, the J call TRBJ2-3, with 13 positions matching TRBD2. The CDR3 runs to 15 residues. Germline assignment: CDR1 SEHNR and CDR2 FQNEAQ (reference sequence). V lost 0 bases and J lost 12; bases outside the gene matches: 6. The CDR3 nucleotides are TGTGCCAGCAGCTTAGCTACGACTAGCGGGGGGCCTCAGTATTTT. Translating it yields CASSLATTSGGPQYF.